A single sample gave rise to the 12 T cell receptor beta chains below, sequenced in a study of technical replicates of blood from a handful of donors. Sequencing used immunoSEQ multiplex PCR; TCRdb keeps in-frame clones, though not all of them. The data contain over 50,000 clones, about 89% of them seen just once; the ten biggest clones take up around 4.9%. The sample comprised PBMCs. The source of these receptors is a human donor in good health. Some clones in this sample may be carry-over from other donors' samples.

J is TRBJ1-3 and V is TRBV7-2; TRBD1 matches at 12 bases. After removal of 5 bases from V and 5 bases from J, the junction contained 10 bases not matched to a gene. The CDR3 runs to 17 residues. Per the germline V gene, CDR1 is SGHTA and CDR2 is FQGNSA. CDR3: CASSKEQGQGARNTIYF. In DNA, the CDR3 is TGTGCCAGCAGCAAAGAACAGGGACAGGGGGCACGAAACACCATATATTTT.

The CDR3 region is CAWSSQGETQYF. In nucleotides, the CDR3 is TGTGCCTGGAGTTCCCAGGGGGAGACCCAGTACTTC. The rearrangement links TRBV30 to TRBJ2-5; possible D gene TRBD1, 6 bases. CDR1 and CDR2 from the germline V gene are GTSNPN and SVGIG (reference sequence). With 2 bases removed from V and 5 bases from J, the gap between germline ends came to 9 bases. This CDR3 comprises 12 residues.

This clone was found a few times. In DNA form, the CDR3 reads TGTGCCAGCAGCATTGACAGAAACACCGGGGAGCTGTTTTTT. Translated: CASSIDRNTGELFF. The V and J genes are TRBV27 and TRBJ2-2, with D maybe TRBD1 (5 bases). Germline V gene data show CDR1 as MNHEY and CDR2 as SMNVEV (reference sequence). V was clipped by 6 bases and J by 2 bases, with 10 bases between them. CDR3 length equals 14 residues.

This chain links TRBV15 with TRBJ1-3; a possible D gene is TRBD1 (5 bases). The germline V and J ends were trimmed by 1 base and 4 bases, with 8 bases remaining between them. Germline assignment: CDR1 LNHNV and CDR2 YYDKDF (reference sequence). The CDR3 is 14 amino acids. The CDR3 nucleotides read TGTGCCACCAGCAGAGCCAGGGCGGGAAACACCATATATTTT. Translating gives CATSRARAGNTIYF. The whole variable domain, remainder taken from reference TRBV15 and TRBJ1-3, is DAMVIQNPRYQVTQFGKPVTLSCSQTLNHNVMYWYQQKSSQAPKLLFHYYDKDFNNEADTPDNFQSRRPNTSFCFLDIRSPGLGDTAMYLCATSRARAGNTIYFGEGSWLTVV.

J is TRBJ1-1 and V is TRBV4-3; the D is unclear. V was shortened by 0 bases and J by 1 base, with 12 bases between the two germline ends. Germline assignment: CDR1 LGHNA and CDR2 YSLEER. The CDR3 covers 16 residues. The CDR3 region is CASSQDRGSPNTEAFF. The CDR3 bases are TGCGCCAGCAGCCAAGATAGAGGCAGCCCGAACACTGAAGCTTTCTTT.

The V gene is TRBV6-6, the J gene TRBJ2-3, with D possibly being TRBD1 (6 bases). The CDR3 runs to 15 residues. Trimming took 6 bases from V and 0 from J, leaving 13 bases between them. CDR1 is MNHNY and CDR2 is SVGAGI in the germline V gene (reference sequence). CDR3 amino acids: CASSPRQASTDTQYF. Written as DNA, the CDR3 is TGTGCCAGCAGCCCTAGACAGGCTAGCACAGATACGCAGTATTTT.

The chain uses TRBV7-3 and TRBJ2-2; TRBD1 is a possible D gene (5 bases). Germline V lookup: CDR1 SGHTA, CDR2 FQGTGA. This CDR3 is 15 amino acids long. With 3 bases removed from V and 2 bases from J, the gap between germline ends came to 10 bases. The CDR3 DNA sequence: TGTGCCAGCAGCTTCCAGGGATTCAACACCGGGGAGCTGTTTTTT. It specifies CASSFQGFNTGELFF.

This sequence joins TRBV18 and TRBJ2-7; 7 nucleotides line up with TRBD2. The CDR3 loop spans 12 amino acids. V shed 3 bases and J 7 bases; nucleotides not matched to a gene: 3. Germline lookup yields CDR1 KGHSH and CDR2 LQKENI. The CDR3 coding sequence is TGTGCCAGCTCACCCGTGCGGGAGGAGCAGTACTTC. As protein: CASSPVREEQYF.

This clone was seen more than once but under ten times. The chain couples TRBV2 to TRBJ2-7, with D possibly TRBD1 on 7 matching bases. Trimming took off 7 bases at V and 5 bases at J, with 12 bases between the two ends. The CDR3 covers 12 residues. Per germline, CDR1 SNHLY and CDR2 FYNNEI. The DNA for the CDR3 is TGTGCCAGCAATGGAGGGGGCCACGAGCAGTACTTC. It yields the protein CASNGGGHEQYF.

The chain links TRBV15 to TRBJ2-3; 14 bases are shared with TRBD2. Germline V gene sequence: CDR1 LNHNV, CDR2 YYDKDF (reference sequence). V shed 0 bases and J 7 bases; nucleotides not matched to a gene: 6. The CDR3 is made up of 17 amino acids. The CDR3 sequence: CATSRDVRLAGGNTQYF. CDR3 nucleotide sequence: TGTGCCACCAGCAGAGATGTTAGACTAGCGGGGGGGAATACGCAGTATTTT.

The V gene is TRBV5-4, the J gene TRBJ2-5; 11 bases line up with TRBD1. Per germline, CDR1 SGHNT and CDR2 YYREEE (reference sequence). Losses at the gene ends were 3 bases for V and 4 bases for J; bases not matched to a gene: 2. This CDR3 contains 14 residues. The CDR3 here is CASSSDRGRETQYF. DNA of the CDR3: TGTGCCAGCAGCTCGGACAGGGGGCGAGAGACCCAGTACTTC. The entire variable domain, with the rest obtained from reference TRBV5-4 and TRBJ2-5, is as follows: ETGVTQSPTHLIKTRGQQVTLRCSSQSGHNTVSWYQQALGQGPQFIFQYYREEENGRGNFPPRFSGLQFPNYSSELNVNALELDDSALYLCASSSDRGRETQYFGPGTRLLVL.

This clone appeared a few times. V gene TRBV19 combines with J gene TRBJ1-1; TRBD1 matches 9 bases. This CDR3 has 15 residues. CDR1 is LNHDA and CDR2 is SQIVND in the germline V gene (reference sequence). Trimming cost V 3 bases and J 5 bases; bases outside gene matches: 7. The CDR3 spells CASSILTGGGTEAFF. CDR3 coding DNA: TGTGCCAGTAGTATTCTCACAGGGGGCGGAACTGAAGCTTTCTTT.